This TCR beta chain is drawn from a study of shared clonotypes between healthy human individuals. Study-level points and caveats: Clonotype sharing across a few donors was observed for around 5% of naive CD4 clonotypes. Rarefaction curves obtained for sorted subsets showed sequencing incomplete despite large depth.

Every subset's genomic DNA went evenly onto several immunoSEQ plates. Replicate PCRs from sorted subsets contained around 200 ng DNA, which is some 32,000 T cell genomes. TCRdb's table, derived via immunoSEQ multiplex PCR, lists solely in-frame clones and lacks some. The table has 2 million to 2.5 million clones, 80% to 95% seen once; the top ten hold 0.39%. CDR3 length equals 14 residues. Germline CDR1 SGHRS, CDR2 YFSETQ. V lost 4 bases, J lost 4 bases, and 6 bases stayed unmatched. Comments on this clone: What it binds is not known.

This chain links TRBV5-1 with TRBJ1-2, with 8 bases lining up with TRBD1. Sequenced: naive CD4+ T cells from PBMCs. Subset noted: CD45RA+ positively selected. The clonotype was recovered from a man younger than 35 in good health. Some clones in this sample may be carry-over from other donors' samples. In DNA form, the CDR3 reads TGCGCCAGCAGCCCCGGACAGGGCGCCTATGGCTACACCTTC. As protein: CASSPGQGAYGYTF. The full variable domain, its missing parts supplied by reference TRBV5-1 and TRBJ1-2, is KAGVTQTPRYLIKTRGQQVTLSCSPISGHRSVSWYQQTPGQGLQFLFEYFSETQRNKGNFPGRFSGRQFSNSRSEMNVSTLELGDSALYLCASSPGQGAYGYTFGSGTRLTVV.